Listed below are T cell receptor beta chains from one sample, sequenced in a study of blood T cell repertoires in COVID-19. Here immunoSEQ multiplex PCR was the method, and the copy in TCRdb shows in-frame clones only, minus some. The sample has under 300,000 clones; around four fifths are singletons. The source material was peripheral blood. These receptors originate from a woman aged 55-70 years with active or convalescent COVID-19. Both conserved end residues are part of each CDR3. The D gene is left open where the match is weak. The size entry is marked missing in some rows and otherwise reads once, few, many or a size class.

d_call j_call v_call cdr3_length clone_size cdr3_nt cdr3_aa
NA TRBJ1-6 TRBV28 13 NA TGTGCCGGGGGGAGATCCTATAATTCACCCCTCCACTTT CAGGRSYNSPLHF
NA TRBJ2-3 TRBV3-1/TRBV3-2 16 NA TGTGCCAGCAGCCCCGGGACTGCATTGTACACAGATACGCAGTATTTT CASSPGTALYTDTQYF
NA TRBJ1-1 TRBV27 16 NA TGTGCCAGCAGTTCGGGACACCCGGCTGGAGGAGCTGAAGCTTTCTTT CASSSGHPAGGAEAFF
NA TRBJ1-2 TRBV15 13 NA TGTGCCACCAGCATCCAGGGCGTGGATGGCTACACCTTC CATSIQGVDGYTF
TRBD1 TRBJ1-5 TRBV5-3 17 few TGTGCCAGAAGCCTGGGGGAGACAGGGTTCCTTAATCAGCCCCAGCATTTT CARSLGETGFLNQPQHF
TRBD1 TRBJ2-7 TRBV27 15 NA TGTGCCAGCAGTTCTCGGACAGGGACAAAGGGCGAGCAGTACTTC CASSSRTGTKGEQYF
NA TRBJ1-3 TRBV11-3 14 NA TGTGCCAGCAGCTTTTGGCGGAATGGAAACACCATATATTTT CASSFWRNGNTIYF
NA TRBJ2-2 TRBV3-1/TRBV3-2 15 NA TGTGCCAGCAGCATTGACAGGTTCAAAACCGGGGAGCTGTTTTTT CASSIDRFKTGELFF
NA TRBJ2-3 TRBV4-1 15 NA TGCGCCAGCAGCGGGCGGGCCACTGAGGCAGATACGCAGTATTTT CASSGRATEADTQYF
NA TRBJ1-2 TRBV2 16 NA TGTGCCAGCAGTGAAGGAGGTACAGGGCTTTTCTATGGCTACACCTTC CASSEGGTGLFYGYTF
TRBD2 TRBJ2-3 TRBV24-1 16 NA TGTGCCACCGCAAGGACTAGCGGGGGGGGGACAGATACGCAGTATTTT CATARTSGGGTDTQYF
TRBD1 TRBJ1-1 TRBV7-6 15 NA TGTGCCAGCAGCTTTTGGACAGGGGCGAACACTGAAGCTTTCTTT CASSFWTGANTEAFF
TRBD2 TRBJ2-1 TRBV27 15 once TGTGCCAGCTGCCGAAGCGGGGGGGGTTACAATGAGCAGTTCTTC CASCRSGGGYNEQFF
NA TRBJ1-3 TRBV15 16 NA TGTGCCACCAGCAGAGAGGCCTTGCTCTCTGGAAACACCATATATTTT CATSREALLSGNTIYF
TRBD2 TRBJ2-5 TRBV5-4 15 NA TGTGCCAGCAGCACCGGGACTAGCGGAAAAGAGACCCAGTACTTC CASSTGTSGKETQYF
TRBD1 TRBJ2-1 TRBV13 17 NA TGTGCCAGCAGCACGGAGTTGGGACAGGGAACCTACAATGAGCAGTTCTTC CASSTELGQGTYNEQFF
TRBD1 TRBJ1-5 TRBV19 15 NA TGTGCCAGTAGCTGGGAGGGACAGGGCAATCAGCCCCAGCATTTT CASSWEGQGNQPQHF
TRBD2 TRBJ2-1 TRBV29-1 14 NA TGCAGCGTTGACGAGGCGGGAGGAGGTATTGAGCAGTTCTTC CSVDEAGGGIEQFF
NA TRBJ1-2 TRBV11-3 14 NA TGTGCCAGCAGCTTAGGACAGCCGGGCTATGGCTACACCTTC CASSLGQPGYGYTF
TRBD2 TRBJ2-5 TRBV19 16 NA TGTGCCAGTAGTATAAGAGGGACTAGCGGGGGAGAGACCCAGTACTTC CASSIRGTSGGETQYF
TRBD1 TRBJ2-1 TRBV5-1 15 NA TGCGCCAGCAGCTTCGGGACAGGGCCCTACAATGAGCAGTTCTTC CASSFGTGPYNEQFF
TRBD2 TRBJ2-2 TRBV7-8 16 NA TGTGCCAGCAGCCTTGGACTAGCGGGAGTGACCGGGGAGCTGTTTTTT CASSLGLAGVTGELFF
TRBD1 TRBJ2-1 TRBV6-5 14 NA TGTGCCAGCAGTTACGAACAGGGGATGGATGAGCAGTTCTTC CASSYEQGMDEQFF
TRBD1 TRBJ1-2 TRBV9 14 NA TGTGCCAGCAGCCCCGGACAGGGGAGCTATGGCTACACCTTC CASSPGQGSYGYTF
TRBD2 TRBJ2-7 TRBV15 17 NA TGTGCCACCAGCAGGGAACCCCCTAAACTAGCGAAGTACGAGCAGTACTTC CATSREPPKLAKYEQYF
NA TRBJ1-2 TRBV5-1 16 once TGCGCCAGCAGCTTGGGTCTGGGAGAACCTAACTATGGCTACACCTTC CASSLGLGEPNYGYTF